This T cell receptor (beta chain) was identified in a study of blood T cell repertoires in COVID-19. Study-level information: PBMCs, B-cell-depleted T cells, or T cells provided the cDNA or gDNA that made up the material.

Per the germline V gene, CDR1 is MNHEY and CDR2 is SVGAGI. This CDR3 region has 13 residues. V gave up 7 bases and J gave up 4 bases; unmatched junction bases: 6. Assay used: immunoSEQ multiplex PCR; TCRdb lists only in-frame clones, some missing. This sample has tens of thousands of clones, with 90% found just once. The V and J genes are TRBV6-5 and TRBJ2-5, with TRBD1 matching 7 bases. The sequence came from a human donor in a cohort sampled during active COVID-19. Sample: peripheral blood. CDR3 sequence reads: CASTPTGRETQYF. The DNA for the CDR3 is TGTGCCAGCACTCCGACAGGGAGAGAGACCCAGTACTTC.